The next 5 T cell receptor beta chains were all read from a single sample in a study of cytomegalovirus exposure and HLA in healthy donors. PCR primers comprised 60 Vbeta and 13 Jbeta primers. Assay used: immunoSEQ multiplex PCR; TCRdb lists only in-frame clones, some missing. This sample has roughly 120,000 clones; about 83% occur once, and the top ten carry about 3%. Sequenced sample: PBMCs. The receptors come from a woman in her thirties or forties in good health and CMV-seropositive.

The genes are TRBV7-2 and TRBJ2-1; 7 bases fit TRBD2. The CDR3 extends over 13 amino acids. From germline, CDR1 is SGHTA and CDR2 FQGNSA. V lost 5 bases and J lost 8; bases outside the gene matches: 6. This chain's CDR3 is CASSRGGVDEQFF. The CDR3 nucleotides are TGTGCCAGCAGCCGTGGGGGGGTTGATGAGCAGTTCTTC.

The chain uses TRBV5-6 and TRBJ1-6; D may be TRBD1 (6 bases). CDR1 and CDR2 (germline): SGHDT, YYEEEE. The CDR3 extends over 15 amino acids. V shed 1 base and J shed 5 bases, with 10 bases lying between them. The CDR3: CASSLRGGNNSPLHF. For the CDR3, the DNA is TGTGCCAGCAGCTTGAGAGGGGGTAATAATTCACCCCTCCACTTT.

The V call is TRBV7-2, the J call TRBJ1-4; 11 positions match TRBD1. This CDR3 spans 17 amino acids. Germline loops: CDR1 SGHTA, CDR2 FQGNSA. The trim removed 1 base at V and 8 bases at J, leaving 9 bases unmatched. CDR3 nucleotide sequence: TGTGCCAGCAGCTTAGTAGGAGGGACAGGGGGAGGGGAAAAACTGTTTTTT. Encoded protein: CASSLVGGTGGGEKLFF.

The rearrangement joins TRBV4-3 to TRBJ1-2; D not resolved. Germline-derived CDR1 and CDR2 are LGHNA and YSLEER. CDR3 size: 14 residues. The V end lost 0 bases, the J end lost 8 bases, and 13 bases lay between the germline ends. This chain's CDR3 is CASSQDAASVGYTF. The CDR3 DNA sequence: TGCGCCAGCAGCCAAGATGCGGCGTCAGTAGGCTACACCTTC.

The chain is built from TRBV28 and TRBJ1-2; D is perhaps TRBD1 (6 bases). Trimming pared 6 bases from V and 5 bases from J, leaving 16 bases between. Germline V gene data show CDR1 as MDHEN and CDR2 as SYDVKM. There are 14 residues in the CDR3. The CDR3 loop reads CASSQGPGGYGYTF. The CDR3 DNA reads TGTGCCAGCAGCCAGGGGCCAGGCGGGTATGGCTACACCTTC.